These 29 T cell receptor beta chains came from one sample sequenced in a study of a mutant IDH1 vaccine in newly diagnosed glioma. Antigens of these TCRs are unknown. Time point denoted: week 23, last vaccination. The investigators gave 300 ug of mutant IDH1 20-mer peptide in each vaccine dose, together with topical imiquimod. Sequencing was performed with immunoSEQ multiplex PCR; in TCRdb, only in-frame clones are kept and a portion is missing. Found here are 35,000 to 50,000 clones, 75% to 95% of them singletons; the top ten hold 3.9%. The specimen comprised PBMCs, sampled from a glioma patient whose treatment included an IDH1 peptide vaccine. The receptors derive from a man between 50 and 59 years old with glioma.

The chain recombines TRBV6-5 with TRBJ1-2; D is perhaps TRBD1 (5 bases). V gave up 0 bases and J gave up 6 bases, with 11 bases separating them. Germline loops: CDR1 MNHEY, CDR2 SVGAGI. The CDR3 contains 14 residues. The CDR3 sequence is CASSYSAGMDGYTF. The CDR3, as DNA: TGTGCCAGCAGTTACTCGGCAGGGATGGATGGCTACACCTTC.

The rearrangement joins TRBV5-5 to TRBJ1-5; maybe TRBD1 (5 bases). V was cut by 4 bases and J by 4 bases, with 15 bases left in between. The CDR3 is made up of 15 amino acids. The germline V gene has CDR1 SGHKS and CDR2 YYEKEE (reference sequence). The CDR3 sequence: CASSITRDLNQPQHF. The CDR3 coding sequence is TGTGCCAGCAGCATAACGAGGGACCTGAATCAGCCCCAGCATTTT. The full variable domain, with the rest looked up from reference TRBV5-5 and TRBJ1-5, is DAGVTQSPTHLIKTRGQQVTLRCSPISGHKSVSWYQQVLGQGPQFIFQYYEKEERGRGNFPDRFSARQFPNYSSELNVNALLLGDSALYLCASSITRDLNQPQHFGDGTRLSIL.

CDR3 sequence reads: CASSPDRVGTEAFF. The CDR3 nucleotides read TGTGCCAGCTCACCGGACAGGGTGGGCACTGAAGCTTTCTTT. This chain connects TRBV18 to TRBJ1-1; 8 nucleotides match TRBD1. CDR3 size: 14 residues. Germline assignment: CDR1 KGHSH and CDR2 LQKENI. Unmatched junction bases numbered 4, after V lost 3 bases and J lost 4 bases. Full variable domain (outside the CDR3, taken from reference TRBV18 and TRBJ1-1): NAGVMQNPRHLVRRRGQEARLRCSPMKGHSHVYWYRQLPEEGLKFMVYLQKENIIDESGMPKERFSAEFPKEGPSILRIQQVVRGDSAAYFCASSPDRVGTEAFFGQGTRLTVV.

This clone is termed medium-sized. This chain connects TRBV21-1 to TRBJ2-1; the D call in the table, TRBD1, was not verified against the DNA. TRBV21-1 is reported as a pseudogene. The CDR3 consists of 14 residues. Here the CDR3 DNA reads TGTGCCACCCCCCCGACAGGGAAGAACAATGAGCAGTTCTTC. Translation gives CATPPTGKNNEQFF.

This chain uses TRBV4-2 with TRBJ2-4; D remains ambiguous. With 0 bases removed from V and 6 bases from J, the gap between germline ends came to 9 bases. Germline assignment: CDR1 LGHNA and CDR2 YNFKEQ. There are 14 residues in the CDR3. CDR3 in DNA: TGTGCCAGCAGCCAAGAAGCAAGGACAAACATTCAGTACTTC. This translates into CASSQEARTNIQYF.

This chain joins TRBV10-1 and TRBJ1-1; D gene unclear. The CDR3 sequence is 15 residues long. Germline CDR1 reads WNHNN; CDR2 reads SYGVQD (reference sequence). Deletions cut 4 bases from V and 5 bases from J, with 17 bases between. This CDR3 is CASSADSLPGTEAFF. CDR3 bases: TGCGCCAGCAGTGCTGACTCGTTACCGGGGACTGAAGCTTTCTTT.

The gene calls are TRBV7-2 and TRBJ2-5; D ambiguous. Germline assignment: CDR1 SGHTA and CDR2 FQGNSA. This CDR3 contains 14 residues. Trimming took 6 bases from V and 5 from J, leaving 16 bases between them. CDR3 residues: CASSRRSGRETQYF. In nucleotides, the CDR3 is TGTGCCAGCAGTCGCAGATCCGGACGGGAGACCCAGTACTTC.

The rearrangement joins TRBV5-1 to TRBJ1-1, with 10 bases that match TRBD1. The CDR3 contains 14 residues. Germline V lookup: CDR1 SGHRS, CDR2 YFSETQ. The V gene end was trimmed by 3 bases and the J gene end by 10 bases; junction bases not matched to a gene: 9. The DNA of the CDR3 is TGCGCCAGCAGCTCGACAGGGGGCCTGAATGGAGCTTTCTTT. Protein: CASSSTGGLNGAFF.

The chain uses TRBV25-1 and TRBJ1-4; maybe TRBD1 (5 bases). The length of the CDR3 is 14 residues. The V and J ends lost 6 bases and 7 bases respectively, with 15 bases between them. Germline V gene lookup returns CDR1 MGHDK and CDR2 SYGVNS. In nucleotides, the CDR3 is TGTGCCAGCAGCCCAGGGTTTTTAGGTGAAAAACTGTTTTTT. Its protein product is CASSPGFLGEKLFF.

This clone appeared a few times. This chain joins TRBV7-3 and TRBJ2-3; 11 bases map to TRBD1. Trimming took 4 bases from V and 4 from J; bases not matched to a gene: 1. Germline values: CDR1 SGHTA, CDR2 FQGTGA. The CDR3 consists of 14 residues. The CDR3 region has the DNA TGTGCCAGCAGCTCGGGACAGGGGGCAGATACGCAGTATTTT. Translating gives CASSSGQGADTQYF.

The CDR3 loop reads CASSPSGGGFGYTF. CDR3 nucleotide sequence: TGTGCCAGCAGTCCCTCGGGGGGAGGGTTTGGCTACACCTTC. This chain links TRBV5-4 with TRBJ1-2; D possibly corresponds to TRBD1 (5 bases). Looked up from germline, CDR1 is SGHNT and CDR2 is YYREEE (reference sequence). The CDR3 consists of 14 residues. Trimming removed 5 bases at V and 7 bases at J, with 18 bases between.

V usage is TRBV7-9 and J usage is TRBJ1-1; D is perhaps TRBD1 (5 bases). Germline CDR1 is SEHNR and CDR2 is FQNEAQ (reference sequence). This CDR3 has 14 residues. With 5 bases removed from V and 7 bases from J, the gap between germline ends came to 17 bases. CDR3 coding DNA: TGTGCCAGCAGCGAAACATCAGGGCGGAGTGAAGCTTTCTTT. Translation gives CASSETSGRSEAFF.

The CDR3 DNA reads as TGTGCCAGCATCCCTAGACAGGGATCTTATGGCTACACCTTC. Translation: CASIPRQGSYGYTF. The J gene is TRBJ1-2, the V gene TRBV27, with 7 bases matching TRBD1. The V segment lost 7 bases and the J segment 5 bases; nucleotides outside the gene matches: 10. There are 14 residues in the CDR3. Germline lookup yields CDR1 MNHEY and CDR2 SMNVEV (reference sequence).

J is TRBJ2-3 and V is TRBV29-1; maybe TRBD2 (6 bases). The CDR3 extends over 13 amino acids. Deletions cut 1 base from V and 5 bases from J, with 10 bases between. Germline CDR1 SQVTM, CDR2 ANQGSEA. CDR3 sequence reads: CSVEAGTGDTQYF. In nucleotides, the CDR3 is TGCAGCGTTGAAGCCGGGACTGGAGATACGCAGTATTTT.

The chain recombines TRBV7-2 with TRBJ2-5, with 9 bases aligning to TRBD1. V lost 7 bases to trimming and J lost 5 bases; unmatched junction nucleotides: 5. The CDR3 runs to 13 residues. Germline V gene data show CDR1 as SGHTA and CDR2 as FQGNSA. The CDR3 spells CASTRDRVETQYF. The CDR3 DNA reads TGTGCCAGCACCCGGGACAGGGTGGAGACCCAGTACTTC.

The rearrangement joins TRBV29-1 to TRBJ1-2; D may be TRBD1 (5 bases). CDR1 and CDR2 from the germline V gene are SQVTM and ANQGSEA. V lost 3 bases and J lost 6, with 14 bases in between. CDR3 length equals 13 residues. CDR3 sequence reads: CSVDEGGVHGYTF. CDR3 coding DNA: TGCAGCGTTGATGAGGGAGGGGTGCATGGCTACACCTTC.

The CDR3 reads CASSVLGGSKYEQYF. DNA of the CDR3: TGTGCCAGCAGTGTCCTCGGGGGAAGCAAGTACGAGCAGTACTTC. The chain combines TRBV6-1 with TRBJ2-7; possibly TRBD2 for D (6 bases). The CDR3 sequence is 15 residues long. The V end lost 4 bases, the J end lost 4 bases, and 17 bases lay between the germline ends. In germline, CDR1 is MNHNS, CDR2 SASEGT.

The V gene is TRBV5-8, the J gene TRBJ2-7; 7 bases line up with TRBD1. Germline lookup yields CDR1 SGHTS and CDR2 YDEGEE. The ends lost 1 base at V and 0 bases at J; junction bases unmatched: 4. CDR3 length: 15 residues. CDR3 bases: TGTGCCAGCAGCTTGTATGGACAGGCCTCCTACGAGCAGTACTTC. Translation gives CASSLYGQASYEQYF.

This sequence joins TRBV6-5 and TRBJ1-2; D ambiguous. The V gene lost 5 bases and the J gene lost 0 bases, with 13 bases spanning the gap. From germline, CDR1 is MNHEY and CDR2 SVGAGI. The CDR3 extends over 15 amino acids. Here the CDR3 DNA reads TGTGCCAGCAGTCCCCACTCGGATTCTAACTATGGCTACACCTTC. Its translation: CASSPHSDSNYGYTF.

This clone was counted once. The chain links TRBV30 to TRBJ2-1, with D unresolved. Germline V lookup: CDR1 GTSNPN, CDR2 SVGIG (reference sequence). CDR3 length equals 13 residues. Between the trimmed V and J ends, which lost 4 bases and 4 bases, there was a span of 11 bases. The CDR3 DNA reads as TGTGCCTGGAACAGTGGCAGATACAATGAGCAGTTCTTC. This codes for CAWNSGRYNEQFF.

The chain couples TRBV6-1 to TRBJ2-5; D remains ambiguous. In germline, CDR1 is MNHNS, CDR2 SASEGT. The CDR3 runs to 13 residues. V gave up 7 bases and J gave up 2 bases, with 11 bases separating them. The CDR3 loop reads CASNSGQQETQYF. In DNA form, the CDR3 reads TGTGCCAGCAATTCCGGGCAGCAAGAGACCCAGTACTTC.

This chain links TRBV7-9 with TRBJ2-2, with a tentative D call TRBD2 (7 bases). The CDR3 contains 16 residues. Germline V gene lookup returns CDR1 SEHNR and CDR2 FQNEAQ (reference sequence). V gave up 5 bases and J gave up 5 bases, with 18 bases separating them. CDR3 sequence: CASSLLGGRRTGELFF. The CDR3 DNA follows: TGTGCCAGCAGCCTACTGGGGGGGCGCCGTACCGGGGAGCTGTTTTTT.

V usage is TRBV5-6 and J usage is TRBJ2-7; D may be TRBD1 (5 bases). V was pared by 0 bases and J by 3 bases, with 10 bases between. The CDR3 runs 14 residues. Germline V lookup: CDR1 SGHDT, CDR2 YYEEEE. The CDR3 loop reads CASSLEYRYYEQYF. Written as DNA, the CDR3 is TGTGCCAGCAGCTTGGAATACAGGTACTACGAGCAGTACTTC.

The V gene is TRBV5-1, the J gene TRBJ2-3; D unclear. V lost 5 bases and J lost 0, with 10 bases in between. Germline V CDR1 and CDR2: SGHRS, YFSETQ. There are 14 residues in the CDR3. CDR3 region: CASSVSSSTDTQYF. The CDR3 region has the DNA TGCGCCAGCAGTGTGAGTTCTAGCACAGATACGCAGTATTTT.

The chain has TRBV5-1 and TRBJ2-1, with 7 nucleotides matching TRBD1. Losses at the gene ends were 6 bases for V and 3 bases for J; bases not matched to a gene: 3. CDR3 length: 13 residues. Germline-derived CDR1 and CDR2 are SGHRS and YFSETQ. CDR3 amino acids: CASNGQVYNEQFF. The DNA for the CDR3 is TGCGCCAGCAACGGACAGGTCTACAATGAGCAGTTCTTC.

The genes are TRBV9 and TRBJ2-5; D not certain. Germline-derived CDR1 and CDR2 are SGDLS and YYNGEE. Trimming left V 0 bases short and J 5 bases short, with 11 bases between. This CDR3 comprises 14 residues. The CDR3 DNA reads as TGTGCCAGCAGCGTAGGCGGAGCCAGCGAGACCCAGTACTTC. Residues: CASSVGGASETQYF.

V gene TRBV7-8 combines with J gene TRBJ2-7; D unclear. The germline CDR1 and CDR2 sequences are SGHVS and FQNEAQ. The CDR3 extends over 13 amino acids. V was cut by 1 base and J by 2 bases, with 6 bases left in between. The CDR3 DNA sequence: TGTGCCAGCAGCTTAGAGTCTGCCTACGAGCAGTACTTC. Its protein product is CASSLESAYEQYF.

The chain is built from TRBV7-2 and TRBJ2-7, with a weak D call TRBD2 (7 bases). CDR1 is SGHTA, CDR2 FQGNSA, per germline. The V end lost 8 bases, the J end lost 5 bases, and 16 bases lay between the germline ends. This CDR3 is 13 amino acids long. CDR3 in DNA: TGTGCCAGCCGGCGTGGGGGGGCAGACGAGCAGTACTTC. Its translation: CASRRGGADEQYF.

CDR3 residues: CASSLGGQVGTEAFF. CDR3 nucleotides: TGCGCCAGCAGCTTGGGAGGCCAGGTAGGGACTGAAGCTTTCTTT. J is TRBJ1-1 and V is TRBV5-1; no firm D call. The ends were cut back, 0 bases at V and 5 bases at J, with 14 bases in the middle. Germline loops: CDR1 SGHRS, CDR2 YFSETQ. The CDR3 totals 15 residues.